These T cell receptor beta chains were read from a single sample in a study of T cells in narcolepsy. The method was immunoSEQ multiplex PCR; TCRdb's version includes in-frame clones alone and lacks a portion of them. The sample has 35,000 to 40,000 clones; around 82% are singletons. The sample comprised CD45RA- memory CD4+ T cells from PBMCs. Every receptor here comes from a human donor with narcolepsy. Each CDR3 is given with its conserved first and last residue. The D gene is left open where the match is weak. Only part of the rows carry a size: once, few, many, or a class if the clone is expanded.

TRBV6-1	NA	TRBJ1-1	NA	TGTGCCAGCAGTGGGGTGAACACTGAAGCTTTCTTT	CASSGVNTEAFF
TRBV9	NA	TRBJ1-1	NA	TGTGTCAGCAGCGCCTACTCGGGACAACTAAACACTGAAGCTTTCTTT	CVSSAYSGQLNTEAFF
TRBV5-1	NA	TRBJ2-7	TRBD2	TGCGCCAGCAGCCTGACTAGCCCATACGAGCAGTACTTC	CASSLTSPYEQYF
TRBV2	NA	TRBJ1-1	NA	TGTGCCAGCAGTGAAGGGTCGAGCACTGAAGCTTTCTTT	CASSEGSSTEAFF
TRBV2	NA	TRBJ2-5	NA	TGTGCCAGCAGGCCCCCGACAGTAGAGACCCAGTACTTC	CASRPPTVETQYF
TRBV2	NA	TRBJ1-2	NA	TGTGCCAGCAGTGAAGTACGGGGCGCCTACACCTTC	CASSEVRGAYTF
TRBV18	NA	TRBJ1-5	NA	TGTGCCAGCTCACCCGATTATAGCAATCAGCCCCAGCATTTT	CASSPDYSNQPQHF
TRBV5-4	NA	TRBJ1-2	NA	TGTGCCAGCAGCTTGGCAAACAGGGAAGCTGGCTACACCTTC	CASSLANREAGYTF
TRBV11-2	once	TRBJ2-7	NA	TGTGCCAGCAGCTTAGCGCTAGGGACATCCTACGAGCAGTACTTC	CASSLALGTSYEQYF
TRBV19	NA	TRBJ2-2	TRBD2	TGTGCCAGTAGCACGGGAGGGACCGGGGAGCTGTTTTTT	CASSTGGTGELFF
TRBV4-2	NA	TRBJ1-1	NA	TGTGCCAGCAGCCAAGATCCGTACAGGAACACTGAAGCTTTCTTT	CASSQDPYRNTEAFF
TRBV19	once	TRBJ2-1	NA	TGTGCCAGTAGTAATCCCGGGGGCCCCAGGGCCTACAATGAGCAGTTCTTC	CASSNPGGPRAYNEQFF
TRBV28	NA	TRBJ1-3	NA	TGTGCCAGCAGTTTTCGAGGGGCCTCTGGAAACACCATATATTTT	CASSFRGASGNTIYF
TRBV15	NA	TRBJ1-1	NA	TGTGCCACCAGCAGACAGTTGATGAACACTGAAGCTTTCTTT	CATSRQLMNTEAFF
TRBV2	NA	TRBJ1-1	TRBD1	TGTGCCAGCACCGGACAGGTGAACACTGAAGCTTTCTTT	CASTGQVNTEAFF
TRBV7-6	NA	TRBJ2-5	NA	TGTGCCAGCAGCTTAGTAGGGGGGGCCGAGACCCAGTACTTC	CASSLVGGAETQYF
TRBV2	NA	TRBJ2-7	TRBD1	TGTGCCAGCAGCCGGGACAGCCAGACCTACGAGCAGTACTTC	CASSRDSQTYEQYF
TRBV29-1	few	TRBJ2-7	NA	TGCAGCGTTGAAGGGGGAGGCGGCTACGAGCAGTACTTC	CSVEGGGGYEQYF
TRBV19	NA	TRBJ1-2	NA	TGTGCCAGCCGATCGGGAGTCTATGGCTACACCTTC	CASRSGVYGYTF
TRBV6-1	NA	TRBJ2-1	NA	TGTGCCATCGGGAAGAATGAGCAGTTCTTC	CAIGKNEQFF
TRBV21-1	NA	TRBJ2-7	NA	TGTGCCAGCAGCAAAAGCGGCCGCTACGAGCAGTACTTC	CASSKSGRYEQYF
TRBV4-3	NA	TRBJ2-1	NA	TGCGCCAGCAGCCAAGACCCACTAACCATGGCACACAATGAGCAGTTCTTC	CASSQDPLTMAHNEQFF